This T cell receptor (beta chain) derives from a study of blood T cell repertoires in COVID-19 (dated by TCRdb to the early 2020s). Context from the whole study: Collaborator samples came from the United States, Italy and Spain and covered acute and convalescent phases of COVID-19. A de-identified subject ID, COVID-19 status, age in years and sex were almost always included in the sample metadata. The dataset comprised deeply sampled blood TCRbeta repertoires from subjects exposed to, actively infected with, or recovered from COVID-19. Samples were obtained from the ongoing ImmuneRACE study (first 160 participants) and from some 1,200 subjects provided by 6 global collaborators. Where available, HLA class I and class II types were obtained from metadata supplied by the sample provider rather than from assay-based typing. The prospective study material was composed of cDNA or gDNA derived from T cells, B-cell-depleted T cells, or PBMCs. The repertoires were made available in a free public database intended to serve as a resource for research on the immune response to SARS-CoV-2.

Via the germline V gene, CDR1 is SGDLS and CDR2 YYNGEE. V loses 3 bases at its end and J loses 7 bases; junction bases beyond the gene matches: 9. The CDR3, from cysteine to phenylalanine, totals 14 residues. Just CDR3 DNA is preserved here, 42 bases in frame from base 1. Findings and caveats that apply to the study as a whole: The amount of clinical and demographic metadata varied by source and participant and was provided uncurated.

Notes on this clone: No antigen is known for it. No clone much larger than this one lies a single base away; base qualities are absent.

Participants in the prospective study were aged roughly 18 to 100 years, lived in 24 United States geographic areas, and enrolled through a virtual design. In the prospective study, participants were assigned to cohorts based on the clinical history participants reported in a screening survey and a study questionnaire. Recovered participants in ImmuneRACE Cohort 3 were defined as having two consecutive negative NP/OP PCR tests, clearance from a healthcare professional, or resolution of symptoms. Mobile phlebotomists in the prospective study collected whole blood, serum and a nasopharyngeal or oropharyngeal swab from every participant. Over a 2-month period, participants in the prospective study had the option of providing additional blood draws and questionnaires. Before DNA extraction, prospective study blood samples were shipped either frozen or at room temperature. TCRbeta CDR3 regions were amplified from genomic DNA by means of the immunoSEQ Assay, a bias-controlled multiplex PCR. In the source study's methods: Within the assay, amplification of reference gene primers was used to estimate how many nucleated cells each sample contained. To quantify the absolute abundance of each unique TCRbeta CDR3 rearrangement, sequence reads were collapsed and filtered. Productive Simpson clonality was computed per sample as the square root of Simpson's diversity index over productive rearrangements. The table comes from immuneACCESS by way of TCRdb, which keeps in-frame sequences with V and J called. Part of the clones is missing from these tables; in studies checked, under half for an unresolved V gene and the rest for unknown reasons. Clone size and the V and J calls come from that table; the DNA yielded D and trimming. The sample has some 200,000 clones on record, about nine tenths of them singletons. The ten largest clones take up approximately 2.1% of the sample.

The clonotype was recovered from a woman in her thirties who had recovered from COVID-19. Sequencing was performed on PBMCs or T cells enriched from blood (not recorded which). The sequence is built from TRBV9 and TRBJ1-2; 7 bases in between match TRBD1. CDR3 sequence: CASSAETGLTGYTF. The DNA is TGTGCCAGCAGCGCCGAGACAGGGTTGACTGGCTACACCTTC. With the portions outside the CDR3 filled from the reference TRBV9 and TRBJ1-2 genes, the complete variable region becomes DSGVTQTPKHLITATGQRVTLRCSPRSGDLSVYWYQQSLDQGLQFLIQYYNGEERAKGNILERFSAQQFPDLHSELNLSSLELGDSALYFCASSAETGLTGYTFGSGTRLTVV.